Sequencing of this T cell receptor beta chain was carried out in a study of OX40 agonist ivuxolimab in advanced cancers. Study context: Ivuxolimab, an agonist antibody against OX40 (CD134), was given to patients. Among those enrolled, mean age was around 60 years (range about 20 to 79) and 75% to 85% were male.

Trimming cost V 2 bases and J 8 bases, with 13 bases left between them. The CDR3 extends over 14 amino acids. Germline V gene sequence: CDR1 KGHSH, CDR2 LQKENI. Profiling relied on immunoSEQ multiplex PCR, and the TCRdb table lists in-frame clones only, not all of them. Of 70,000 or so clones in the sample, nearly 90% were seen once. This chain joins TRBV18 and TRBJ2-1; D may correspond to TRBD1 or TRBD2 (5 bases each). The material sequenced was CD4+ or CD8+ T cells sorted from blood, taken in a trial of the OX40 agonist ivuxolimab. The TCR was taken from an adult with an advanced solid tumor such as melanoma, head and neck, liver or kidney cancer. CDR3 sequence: CASSPRTRGDEQFF. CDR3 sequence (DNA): TGTGCCAGCTCACCAAGGACCCGGGGCGATGAGCAGTTCTTC.